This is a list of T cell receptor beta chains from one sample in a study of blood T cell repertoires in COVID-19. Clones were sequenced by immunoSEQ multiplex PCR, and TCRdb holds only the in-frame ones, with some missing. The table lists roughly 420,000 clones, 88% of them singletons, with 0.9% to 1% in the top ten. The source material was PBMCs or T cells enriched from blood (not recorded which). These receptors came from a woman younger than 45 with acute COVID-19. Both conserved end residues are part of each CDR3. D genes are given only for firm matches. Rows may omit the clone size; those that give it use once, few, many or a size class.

cdr3_nt: TGTGCCACCAGTGCCCTGACAGGTCTCCGAGGCGGCGATGAGCAGTTCTTC
cdr3_aa: CATSALTGLRGGDEQFF
clone_size: NA
j_call: TRBJ2-1
d_call: NA
v_call: TRBV24-1

cdr3_nt: TGTGCCAGCTCACCCTCCATAGAACAGATCTCTGGAAACACCATATATTTT
cdr3_aa: CASSPSIEQISGNTIYF
clone_size: NA
j_call: TRBJ1-3
d_call: NA
v_call: TRBV18

cdr3_nt: TGTGCCAGTCAGGGGACCGCAGGTCAGCCCCAGCATTTT
cdr3_aa: CASQGTAGQPQHF
clone_size: NA
j_call: TRBJ1-5
d_call: NA
v_call: TRBV30

cdr3_nt: TGTGCCACCAGTGAGTCGACAGGGGGCGCGAATCAGCCCCAGCATTTT
cdr3_aa: CATSESTGGANQPQHF
clone_size: NA
j_call: TRBJ1-5
d_call: TRBD1
v_call: TRBV24-1

cdr3_nt: TGCAGCGTCCTCTGGAGGACAACTAATGAAAAACTGTTTTTT
cdr3_aa: CSVLWRTTNEKLFF
clone_size: NA
j_call: TRBJ1-4
d_call: NA
v_call: TRBV29-1

cdr3_nt: TGTGCCAGCAGCTCTCGACAAATTCATAGCAATCAGCCCCAGCATTTT
cdr3_aa: CASSSRQIHSNQPQHF
clone_size: NA
j_call: TRBJ1-5
d_call: NA
v_call: TRBV5-6

cdr3_nt: TGTGCCAGCAGCCTGGGACTGGGCCAGCCCCAGCATTTT
cdr3_aa: CASSLGLGQPQHF
clone_size: NA
j_call: TRBJ1-5
d_call: NA
v_call: TRBV6-5

cdr3_nt: TGTGCCACCAGCAGAGGTATACAGGGTTTGGACGCTGAAGCTTTCTTT
cdr3_aa: CATSRGIQGLDAEAFF
clone_size: NA
j_call: TRBJ1-1
d_call: NA
v_call: TRBV15

cdr3_nt: TGCGCCAGCAGCCAAACTCTAAAGCGGGGGGGCACAGATACGCAGTATTTT
cdr3_aa: CASSQTLKRGGTDTQYF
clone_size: NA
j_call: TRBJ2-3
d_call: TRBD2
v_call: TRBV4-3

cdr3_nt: TGTGCCAGCAGTCGCGTTGGGGGCCTCTATGGCTACACCTTC
cdr3_aa: CASSRVGGLYGYTF
clone_size: NA
j_call: TRBJ1-2
d_call: NA
v_call: TRBV6-6

cdr3_nt: TGTGCCAGCAGTGGAAGCCGTCGGGACATAATAAGTCAGCCCCAGCATTTT
cdr3_aa: CASSGSRRDIISQPQHF
clone_size: NA
j_call: TRBJ1-5
d_call: NA
v_call: TRBV2

cdr3_nt: TGTGCCAGCAGTACGCCCCTAGCGGGGGGCACCGGGGAGCTGTTTTTT
cdr3_aa: CASSTPLAGGTGELFF
clone_size: NA
j_call: TRBJ2-2
d_call: TRBD2
v_call: TRBV27

cdr3_nt: TGTGCCAGTAGTATAGGGGGCACCTACGAGCAGTACTTC
cdr3_aa: CASSIGGTYEQYF
clone_size: NA
j_call: TRBJ2-7
d_call: NA
v_call: TRBV19

cdr3_nt: TGCGCCAGCAGTAAAAGGGAGGGGCCGAACTCCTACGAGCAGTACTTC
cdr3_aa: CASSKREGPNSYEQYF
clone_size: NA
j_call: TRBJ2-7
d_call: TRBD2
v_call: TRBV23-1

cdr3_nt: TGTGCCAGCAGCGTAGATGGACTAGCGGGGGGTATAACAGATACGCAGTATTTT
cdr3_aa: CASSVDGLAGGITDTQYF
clone_size: NA
j_call: TRBJ2-3
d_call: TRBD2
v_call: TRBV9

cdr3_nt: TGTGCCAGCAGTACGGGCTACGAGCAGTACTTC
cdr3_aa: CASSTGYEQYF
clone_size: NA
j_call: TRBJ2-7
d_call: NA
v_call: TRBV2

cdr3_nt: TGTGCCAGCTCATCTAATAATTCACCCCTCCACTTT
cdr3_aa: CASSSNNSPLHF
clone_size: once
j_call: TRBJ1-6
d_call: NA
v_call: TRBV18

cdr3_nt: TGTGCCAGTAGTACCGGGCGGGATCGGGGGAGGGAGCAGTTCTTC
cdr3_aa: CASSTGRDRGREQFF
clone_size: NA
j_call: TRBJ2-1
d_call: NA
v_call: TRBV19

cdr3_nt: TGTGCCAGCAGCCCCAACCTTCAGGGGGTTCTCCACGAGCAGTACTTC
cdr3_aa: CASSPNLQGVLHEQYF
clone_size: NA
j_call: TRBJ2-7
d_call: TRBD1
v_call: TRBV7-3